Listed below are T cell receptor beta chains from one sample, sequenced in a study of T cell repertoires in cytomegalovirus infection. The antigens for these receptors are not known. TCRdb called the reads again in MiXCR, with one record for every CDR3 protein. Of around 750,000 distinct CDR3 sequences listed, 32% were seen once; the top ten hold around an eighth. Sequenced here: cultured CD8+ T cells from PBMCs, sampled from culture after CMV antigen stimulation. Receptor source: a human donor in good health (CMV status not recorded). Some clones in this sample may be carry-over from other donors' samples. Each CDR3 is given with its conserved first and last residue. Each record gives: V gene, D gene, clone size, J gene, CDR3 protein, CDR3 DNA. The D gene is left open where the match is weak. Size tells how often a clone was seen (once, few, many) or the class of an expanded clone, and some rows leave it out.

v_call: TRBV2; d_call: TRBD2; clone_size: few; j_call: TRBJ2-3; cdr3_aa: CASRATSGLLDTQYF; cdr3_nt: TGTGCCAGCAGGGCTACTAGCGGCCTCTTAGATACGCAGTATTTT
v_call: TRBV3-1; d_call: NA; clone_size: few; j_call: TRBJ2-5; cdr3_aa: CASSQDRSGGETQYF; cdr3_nt: TGTGCCAGCAGCCAAGATCGATCCGGGGGAGAGACCCAGTACTTC
v_call: TRBV6-1; d_call: TRBD2; clone_size: NA; j_call: TRBJ2-5; cdr3_aa: CASRASGVWETQYF; cdr3_nt: TGTGCCAGCAGAGCTAGCGGGGTCTGGGAGACCCAGTACTTC
v_call: TRBV28; d_call: NA; clone_size: NA; j_call: TRBJ2-2; cdr3_aa: CASSSPPEELNTGELFF; cdr3_nt: TGTGCCAGCAGTTCCCCCCCTGAGGAGCTGAACACCGGGGAGCTGTTTTTT
v_call: TRBV5-1; d_call: TRBD1; clone_size: few; j_call: TRBJ2-1; cdr3_aa: CASSLQGAGNEQFF; cdr3_nt: TGCGCCAGCAGCTTACAGGGGGCGGGGAATGAGCAGTTCTTC
v_call: TRBV4-1; d_call: TRBD2; clone_size: NA; j_call: TRBJ2-5; cdr3_aa: CASSPWTSGGYISTETQYF; cdr3_nt: TGCGCCAGCAGCCCCTGGACTAGCGGGGGGTATATCAGCACGGAGACCCAGTACTTC
v_call: TRBV7-6; d_call: TRBD2; clone_size: many; j_call: TRBJ2-5; cdr3_aa: CASRLAGAQETQYF; cdr3_nt: TGTGCCAGTAGACTAGCGGGGGCCCAAGAGACCCAGTACTTC
v_call: TRBV6-6; d_call: NA; clone_size: NA; j_call: TRBJ1-2; cdr3_aa: CASSSSNGGRFPYGYTF; cdr3_nt: TGTGCCAGCAGTTCCTCGAATGGGGGCCGCTTTCCCTATGGCTACACCTTC
v_call: TRBV27; d_call: TRBD2; clone_size: few; j_call: TRBJ2-5; cdr3_aa: CASSLSPSGGTGETQYF; cdr3_nt: TGTGCCAGCAGTTTATCTCCTAGCGGGGGCACTGGGGAGACCCAGTACTTC
v_call: TRBV3-1; d_call: NA; clone_size: once; j_call: TRBJ2-3; cdr3_aa: CASSQRTLEGSDTQYF; cdr3_nt: TGTGCCAGCAGCCAACGCACCCTCGAGGGGTCAGATACGCAGTATTTT
v_call: TRBV7-6; d_call: NA; clone_size: NA; j_call: TRBJ1-2; cdr3_aa: CASSLFPYGYTF; cdr3_nt: TGTGCCAGCAGCTTATTCCCATATGGCTACACCTTC